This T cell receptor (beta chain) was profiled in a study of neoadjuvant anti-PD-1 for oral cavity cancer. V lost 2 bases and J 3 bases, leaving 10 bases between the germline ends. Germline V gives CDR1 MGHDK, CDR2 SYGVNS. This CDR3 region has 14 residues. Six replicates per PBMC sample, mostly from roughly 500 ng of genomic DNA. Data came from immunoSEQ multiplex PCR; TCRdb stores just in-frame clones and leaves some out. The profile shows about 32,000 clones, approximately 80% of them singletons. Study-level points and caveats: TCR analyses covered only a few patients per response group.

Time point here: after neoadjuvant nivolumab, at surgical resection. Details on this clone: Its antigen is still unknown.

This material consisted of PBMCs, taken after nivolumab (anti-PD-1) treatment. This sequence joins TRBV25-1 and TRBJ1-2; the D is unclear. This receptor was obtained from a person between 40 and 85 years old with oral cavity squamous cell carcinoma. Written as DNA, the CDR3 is TGTGCCAGCAGTGAAGAGCACAGCTACTATGGCTACACCTTC. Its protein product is CASSEEHSYYGYTF.